The 32 T cell receptor beta chains given below trace back to one sample, sequenced in a study of T cell clonality in common variable immunodeficiency. The protocol was immunoSEQ multiplex PCR, while the TCRdb copy is restricted to in-frame clones and leaves out a portion. Observed in the sample are about 29,000 clones, none of them singletons. Sequenced input: peripheral blood mononuclear cells. The receptor set was obtained from a person between 18 and 75 years old in good health.

This clone was detected only a few times. The sequenced fragment ends 3 residues before the CDR3 boundary, so the rest is inferred from the germline J gene. J is TRBJ1-1 and V is TRBV19; 7 bases fit TRBD1. The CDR3 is made up of 14 amino acids. Germline V lookup: CDR1 LNHDA, CDR2 SQIVND (reference sequence). Losses at the gene ends were 7 bases for V and 7 bases for J; bases not matched to a gene: 12. The CDR3 DNA, read in part, is TGTGCCAGTACCCGGGACAGCCGAGGCATTGAA. Translating gives CASTRDSRGIE. The entire CDR3 reads CASTRDSRGIEAFF.

As regards this clone: The CDR3 goes on 3 residues after the read ends, and that part is filled in from the germline J gene. The chain combines TRBV10-3 with TRBJ2-1, with TRBD2 matching over 7 bases. The CDR3 spans 13 residues. Trimming removed 6 bases from V and 9 bases from J; junction bases left unmatched: 8. Looked up from germline, CDR1 is ENHRY and CDR2 is SYGVKD. The CDR3 protein is CAISLELASEQFF. The DNA read from the CDR3 is TGTGCCATCAGCCTAGAACTAGCGAGTGAG.

This clone was counted ten times or more. Read coverage stops 3 residues before the CDR3 terminus; the germline J gene supplies the remainder. This chain connects TRBV12-5 to TRBJ2-7; 9 nucleotides align to TRBD1. Per germline, CDR1 LGHNT and CDR2 FRNRAP. J lost 5 bases, V lost 5 bases, and 7 bases had no gene match. This CDR3 has 14 amino acids. Incomplete CDR3 DNA: TGTGCTAGTGGTACGACAGGGGGGAGCAACGAG. Translated: CASGTTGGSNE. The CDR3 in its entirety is CASGTTGGSNEQYF.

This clone was recorded at least ten times. The read ends 3 residues early relative to the CDR3; the germline J gene fills the gap. The rearrangement joins TRBV12-3 or TRBV12-4 to TRBJ2-6; D remains unclear. V was trimmed by 1 base and J by 2 bases, leaving 6 bases between them. The CDR3 loop spans 15 amino acids. CDR3 DNA, as far as it was read: TGTGCCAGCAGTTTAGGGGCGACTGGGGCCAACGTC. Amino acid sequence: CASSLGATGANV. The full CDR3 is CASSLGATGANVLTF.

The sample holds a few counts of this clone. Coverage ceases 3 residues before the CDR3 finishes, and the germline J gene fills in the end. The chain employs TRBV7-9 and TRBJ1-1, with 11 bases identical to TRBD1. Looked up from germline, CDR1 is SEHNR and CDR2 is FQNEAQ (reference sequence). The junction had 2 bases not matched to a gene; V was cut back by 5 bases and J by 3 bases. The CDR3 length is 14 residues. CDR3 protein: CASSGDRGYTEAFF. The CDR3 bases that were read are TGTGCCAGCAGCGGGGACAGGGGGTACACTGAA.

This clone appeared many times. The read ends 3 residues before the CDR3 terminus; that terminus is restored from the germline J gene. V is TRBV4-1 and J is TRBJ2-3; unclear D gene. The CDR3 length is 14 residues. Trimming took 4 bases from V and 0 from J, leaving 8 bases between them. The germline gives CDR1 MGHRA, CDR2 YSYEKL. Here the CDR3 reads CASSPSQSTDTQYF. The CDR3 bases that were read are TGCGCCAGCAGCCCTAGTCAGAGCACAGATACG.

In this sample, this clone turned up many times. Read data end 3 residues before the CDR3 end; the end is taken from the germline J gene. The V call is TRBV4-1, the J call TRBJ2-7, with TRBD2 matching 10 bases. Germline assignment: CDR1 MGHRA and CDR2 YSYEKL. This CDR3 is 15 amino acids long. Unmatched junction bases numbered 9, after V lost 6 bases and J lost 4 bases. The covered CDR3 bases are TGCGCCAGCAGTGCGGTACTAGCGGGAAAGTACGAG. Translation gives CASSAVLAGKYE. The whole CDR3 protein is CASSAVLAGKYEQYF.

This clone occurred many times. The read terminates 3 residues before the CDR3 end, so the remaining end is supplied by the germline J gene. The rearrangement joins TRBV7-8 to TRBJ2-1, with 9 positions matching TRBD2. The CDR3 totals 18 residues. Germline V CDR1 and CDR2: SGHVS, FQNEAQ. With V trimmed by 2 bases and J by 0 bases, 8 bases remained unmatched. CDR3 amino acids: CASSLLAGYGSSYNEQFF. CDR3 bases read: TGTGCCAGCAGCTTACTAGCGGGATATGGGAGCTCCTACAATGAG.

The sequenced CDR3 bases are TGCAGTGCGCACCCGACTAGCGGGAGCGAGAGAAAC. The encoded protein is CSAHPTSGSERN. The entire CDR3 protein is CSAHPTSGSERNYTF. V gene TRBV20-1 combines with J gene TRBJ1-2; D is unclear. The read ends 3 residues shy of where the CDR3 ends; the end is completed using the germline J gene. CDR1 is DFQATT, CDR2 SNEGSKA, per germline (reference sequence). The CDR3 is made up of 15 amino acids.

At least ten counts were recorded for this clone. The observed sequence ends 3 residues before the CDR3 terminus, with the missing tail filled in from the germline J gene. The gene calls are TRBV19 and TRBJ2-5, with 7 nucleotides matching TRBD2. Germline V gives CDR1 LNHDA, CDR2 SQIVND (reference sequence). CDR3 length equals 15 residues. The J segment lost 2 bases and the V segment lost 4 bases, leaving 7 bases of the junction unmatched. The CDR3 DNA, read in part, is TGTGCCAGTAGTAGAAAAGCGGGGTCTCAAGAGACC. Residues: CASSRKAGSQET. The entire CDR3 reads CASSRKAGSQETQYF.

This clone was found many times. The missing CDR3 end, 3 residues past where the read stops, is filled in from the germline J gene. The chain has TRBV2 and TRBJ2-1; 10 nucleotides agree with TRBD2. This CDR3 is built from 19 residues. Germline loops: CDR1 SNHLY, CDR2 FYNNEI. With 2 bases clipped from V and 2 bases from J, the junction kept 12 bases outside the gene matches. The CDR3 loop reads CASSETASGRLGPYNEQFF. The sequenced CDR3 bases are TGTGCCAGCAGTGAAACTGCTAGCGGGAGATTGGGCCCCTACAATGAG.

This clone was seen many times. The read falls 3 residues short of the CDR3 end, and the missing part is taken from the germline J gene. The V call is TRBV19, the J call TRBJ1-1, with TRBD1 as a possible D gene (6 bases). The germline gives CDR1 LNHDA, CDR2 SQIVND (reference sequence). This CDR3 is built from 15 residues. With 5 bases removed from V and 2 bases from J, the gap between germline ends came to 15 bases. CDR3 residues: CASSSRDIGNTEAFF. The DNA read from the CDR3 is TGTGCCAGTAGTTCCCGGGACATCGGAAACACTGAA. The whole variable domain, filled in from reference TRBV19 and TRBJ1-1, reads DGGITQSPKYLFRKEGQNVTLSCEQNLNHDAMYWYRQDPGQGLRLIYYSQIVNDFQKGDIAEGYSVSREKKESFPLTVTSAQKNPTAFYLCASSSRDIGNTEAFFGQGTRLTVV.

This clone was detected many times. The sequenced part of the CDR3 DNA is TGCAGCGTCCCGAGGTCGGGCAGGGGGTCAATGAACACTGAA. Translating it yields CSVPRSGRGSMNTE. The whole CDR3 region reads CSVPRSGRGSMNTEAFF. The chain is built from TRBV29-1 and TRBJ1-1, with TRBD1 identical over 7 bases. The missing CDR3 end, 3 residues past where the read stops, is filled in from the germline J gene. The CDR3 sequence is 17 residues long. Trimming took 6 bases from V and 0 from J; bases not matched to a gene: 16. Germline lookup yields CDR1 SQVTM and CDR2 ANQGSEA. The variable domain in full, with the rest retrieved from reference TRBV29-1 and TRBJ1-1, is SAVISQKPSRDICQRGTSLTIQCQVDSQVTMMFWYRQQPGQSLTLIATANQGSEATYESGFVIDKFPISRPNLTFSTLTVSNMSPEDSSIYLCSVPRSGRGSMNTEAFFGQGTRLTVV.

There are a few counts of this clone. The CDR3 reads CASSYLGVGTNEKLFF. The part of the CDR3 DNA that was read is TGTGCCAGCAGTTACCTGGGGGTGGGGACTAATGAAAAG. The chain combines TRBV6-2 or TRBV6-3 with TRBJ2-2; 7 positions agree with TRBD2. The CDR3 end lies 3 residues beyond the end of the read and is filled in from the germline J gene. Per the germline V gene, CDR1 is MNHEY and CDR2 is SVGEGT. This CDR3 is 16 amino acids long.

This clone was seen at least ten times. The observed sequence ends 3 residues before the CDR3 terminus, with the missing tail filled in from the germline J gene. V is TRBV11-1 and J is TRBJ2-3, with D possibly TRBD2 on 6 matching bases. The V and J ends lost 5 bases and 5 bases respectively, with 17 bases between them. CDR3 size: 15 residues. Per germline, CDR1 SGHAT and CDR2 FQDESV (reference sequence). The CDR3: CASSPTPVGGDTQYF. The CDR3 DNA, read in part, is TGTGCCAGCAGCCCAACCCCCGTGGGGGGAGATACG.

This clone was observed many times. The read stops 3 residues short of the end of the CDR3; the missing end is completed from the germline J gene. The rearrangement uses TRBV6-1 and TRBJ1-1; no definite D call. Germline assignment: CDR1 MNHNS and CDR2 SASEGT. The CDR3 has 14 residues. Partial CDR3 DNA: TGTGCCAGCAGTGAAAGGGTGCGTACGAGTGGA. This gives the protein CASSERVRTSG. The full CDR3 reads CASSERVRTSGAFF.

This clone was detected many times. The read ends 3 residues early relative to the CDR3; the germline J gene fills the gap. This rearrangement joins TRBV7-2 to TRBJ1-1; TRBD1 is a possible D gene (5 bases). Trimming took 4 bases from V and 1 from J, leaving 13 bases between them. This CDR3 has 15 amino acids. The germline gives CDR1 SGHTA, CDR2 FQGNSA. Incomplete CDR3 DNA: TGTGCCAGCAGCTGGGGTTGGGGGGGGAACACTGAA. It codes for CASSWGWGGNTE. The complete CDR3 sequence is CASSWGWGGNTEAFF.

Ten or more counts support this clone. The CDR3 end is not reached by the read, which stops 3 residues before it; the germline J gene fills it in. The chain uses TRBV30 and TRBJ1-1; no clear D. The V gene lost 5 bases and the J gene lost 6 bases, with 10 bases spanning the gap. Germline CDR1 reads GTSNPN; CDR2 reads SVGIG (reference sequence). CDR3 size: 11 residues. CDR3 bases read: TGTGCCTGGGGCCAAGGCCCTGAA. Its translation: CAWGQGPE. The entire CDR3 reads CAWGQGPEAFF. Supplemented by reference TRBV30 and TRBJ1-1, the full variable domain reads SQTIHQWPATLVQPVGSPLSLECTVEGTSNPNLYWYRQAAGRGLQLLFYSVGIGQISSEVPQNLSASRPQDRQFILSSKKLLLSDSGFYLCAWGQGPEAFFGQGTRLTVV.

This clone appeared many times. The junction departs from germline at one end; a sequencing error may be responsible. The read halts 3 residues ahead of the CDR3 end, with the missing end drawn from the germline J gene. V and J are TRBV7-7 and TRBJ2-2, with 9 nucleotides matching TRBD2. CDR1 is SSHAT, CDR2 FNYEAQ, per germline (reference sequence). This CDR3 is 15 amino acids long. The covered CDR3 bases are TGTGCTAGCAGCTTTAGCGGGAGGAACACCGGGGAG. Residues: CASSFSGRNTGE. The CDR3 reads in full as CASSFSGRNTGELFF.

At least ten counts were recorded for this clone. Read data end 3 residues before the CDR3 end; the end is taken from the germline J gene. Other DNA variants within this sample encode the same CDR3. The chain is built from TRBV20-1 and TRBJ1-1; D unresolved. This CDR3 contains 14 residues. V was clipped by 2 bases and J by 0 bases, with 10 bases between them. Germline V gives CDR1 DFQATT, CDR2 SNEGSKA (reference sequence). The chain's CDR3 is CSARPTDLNTEAFF. The CDR3 bases that were read are TGCAGTGCTAGACCGACGGACTTGAACACTGAA.

Points on this clone: The CDR3 extends 3 residues past the end of the read, so its final part is completed from the germline J gene. The rearrangement links TRBV19 to TRBJ1-4; D is possibly TRBD1 (5 bases). CDR1 is LNHDA and CDR2 is SQIVND in the germline V gene (reference sequence). The V end lost 7 bases, the J end lost 8 bases, and 14 bases lay between the germline ends. The CDR3 totals 13 residues. CDR3 bases read: TGTGCCAGTAAAACCAGAGAGGGGGAAAAA. Encoded protein: CASKTREGEK. From start to end, the CDR3 is CASKTREGEKLFF. Using reference TRBV19 and TRBJ1-4 for the parts outside the CDR3, the full variable domain is DGGITQSPKYLFRKEGQNVTLSCEQNLNHDAMYWYRQDPGQGLRLIYYSQIVNDFQKGDIAEGYSVSREKKESFPLTVTSAQKNPTAFYLCASKTREGEKLFFGSGTQLSVL.

This clone was seen more than once but under ten times. The read terminates 3 residues ahead of where the CDR3 ends, so the germline J gene completes it. This rearrangement joins TRBV18 to TRBJ1-2; the D is unclear. This CDR3 is built from 15 residues. Germline loops: CDR1 KGHSH, CDR2 LQKENI. This CDR3 reads CASSPTSGRSYDYTF. Partial CDR3 DNA: TGTGCCAGCTCACCAACTAGCGGTCGTTCCTACGAC. Filled out from reference TRBV18 and TRBJ1-2, the complete variable domain reads NAGVMQNPRHLVRRRGQEARLRCSPMKGHSHVYWYRQLPEEGLKFMVYLQKENIIDESGMPKERFSAEFPKEGPSILRIQQVVRGDSAAYFCASSPTSGRSYDYTFGSGTRLTVV.

This clone was seen at least ten times. The read is 3 residues too short to cover the CDR3 end, so that end is filled in from the germline J gene. V is TRBV4-1 and J is TRBJ2-2, with D unclear. V was clipped by 1 base and J by 2 bases, with 8 bases between them. There are 15 residues in the CDR3. The V gene's germline CDR1 is MGHRA and CDR2 YSYEKL. The sequenced part of the CDR3 DNA is TGCGCCAGCAGCCAAGCGGAACTAAACACCGGGGAG. Encoded protein: CASSQAELNTGE. In full, the CDR3 is CASSQAELNTGELFF.

This clone was counted at least ten times. A read error may produce the germline difference seen at one junction end. The sequenced fragment ends 3 residues before the CDR3 boundary, so the rest is inferred from the germline J gene. This chain uses TRBV6-1 with TRBJ2-7; D gene uncertain. This CDR3 region has 11 residues. The germline V gene encodes CDR1 MNHNS and CDR2 SASEGT. The sequenced part of the CDR3 DNA is TGTGCCAGCAATGAACGGGACGAG. Protein sequence: CASNERDE. The complete CDR3 reads CASNERDEQYF.

This clone was found many times. The CDR3 is cut off 3 residues early in the read; its end comes from the germline J gene. The chain recombines TRBV6-1 with TRBJ2-3; 7 positions match TRBD2. V lost 1 base and J lost 3; bases outside the gene matches: 4. Germline CDR1 is MNHNS and CDR2 is SASEGT. The CDR3 runs to 15 residues. CDR3 amino acids: CASSEGASGTDTQYF. Partial CDR3 DNA: TGTGCCAGCAGTGAAGGCGCTAGCGGTACAGATACG.

This clone was seen ten or more times. The CDR3 end is not reached by the read, which stops 3 residues before it; the germline J gene fills it in. The rearrangement uses TRBV30 and TRBJ2-5; TRBD2 matches 7 bases. Per germline, CDR1 GTSNPN and CDR2 SVGIG (reference sequence). J gave up 2 bases and V 4 bases, and 1 base lay outside the gene matches. The CDR3 extends over 12 amino acids. Incomplete CDR3 DNA: TGTGCCTGGAACGGGGGGCAAGAGACC. Translation: CAWNGGQET. The full-length CDR3 reads as CAWNGGQETQYF.

This clone has only a few counts. The missing CDR3 end, 3 residues past where the read stops, is filled in from the germline J gene. The V gene is TRBV19, the J gene TRBJ2-7; 7 bases are shared with TRBD2. The length of the CDR3 is 14 residues. Germline-derived CDR1 and CDR2 are LNHDA and SQIVND (reference sequence). V was clipped by 7 bases and J by 5 bases; unmatched bases: 11. The CDR3 sequence: CASMTAGIGDEQYF. Incomplete CDR3 DNA: TGTGCCAGTATGACAGCGGGAATCGGGGACGAG.

The sample holds many counts of this clone. The read ends 3 residues early relative to the CDR3; the germline J gene fills the gap. The chain combines TRBV2 with TRBJ2-5, with TRBD1 as a possible D gene (6 bases). The CDR3 sequence is 14 residues long. V gave up 7 bases and J gave up 2 bases, with 14 bases separating them. The V gene's germline CDR1 is SNHLY and CDR2 FYNNEI. CDR3 protein: CASTLRRGQETQYF. The covered CDR3 bases are TGTGCCAGCACCCTGCGAAGGGGGCAAGAGACC.

This clone was seen ten or more times. Read coverage stops 3 residues before the CDR3 terminus; the germline J gene supplies the remainder. This chain joins TRBV2 and TRBJ2-2; D uncertain. This CDR3 region has 15 residues. V lost 7 bases and J lost 0, with 12 bases in between. Germline-derived CDR1 and CDR2 are SNHLY and FYNNEI. The covered CDR3 bases are TGTGCCAGCAACCAGGAATCCGCGAACACCGGGGAG. This codes for CASNQESANTGE. The full CDR3 protein reads CASNQESANTGELFF. Looking up the rest from reference TRBV2 and TRBJ2-2 gives the full variable domain: EPEVTQTPSHQVTQMGQEVILRCVPISNHLYFYWYRQILGQKVEFLVSFYNNEISEKSEIFDDQFSVERPDGSNFTLKIRSTKLEDSAMYFCASNQESANTGELFFGEGSRLTVL.

Many counts were recorded for this clone. The CDR3 is cut off 3 residues early in the read; its end comes from the germline J gene. The chain has TRBV5-1 and TRBJ1-3; 9 nucleotides agree with TRBD1. This CDR3 comprises 17 residues. Germline V lookup: CDR1 SGHRS, CDR2 YFSETQ. V trimming: 0 bases; J trimming: 2 bases; junction bases outside the gene matches: 6. The covered CDR3 bases are TGCGCCAGCAGCTTGGACCTCGGACAGGGGACTGGAAACACC. It codes for CASSLDLGQGTGNT. The full CDR3 reads CASSLDLGQGTGNTIYF.

This clone was counted between two and nine times. Read sequence stops 3 residues before the CDR3 end, and the germline J gene provides the missing end. The chain joins TRBV5-1 to TRBJ2-5; D gene unclear. V was trimmed by 1 base and J by 5 bases, leaving 9 bases between them. Germline V gene sequence: CDR1 SGHRS, CDR2 YFSETQ. This CDR3 comprises 13 residues. The DNA read from the CDR3 is TGCGCCAGCAGCTTGTACCAACGGGAGACC. Protein sequence: CASSLYQRET. From start to end, the CDR3 is CASSLYQRETQYF.

This clone has a count of ten or more. The CDR3 is cut off 3 residues early in the read; its end comes from the germline J gene. The J gene is TRBJ1-4, the V gene TRBV19; 9 bases match TRBD1. Germline assignment: CDR1 LNHDA and CDR2 SQIVND (reference sequence). V lost 7 bases to trimming and J lost 3 bases; unmatched junction nucleotides: 9. This CDR3 region has 16 residues. The CDR3 bases that were read are TGTGCCAGTATTACCGGGACAGGGTCTTCTAATGAAAAA. Translating it yields CASITGTGSSNEK. The CDR3 in full is CASITGTGSSNEKLFF.